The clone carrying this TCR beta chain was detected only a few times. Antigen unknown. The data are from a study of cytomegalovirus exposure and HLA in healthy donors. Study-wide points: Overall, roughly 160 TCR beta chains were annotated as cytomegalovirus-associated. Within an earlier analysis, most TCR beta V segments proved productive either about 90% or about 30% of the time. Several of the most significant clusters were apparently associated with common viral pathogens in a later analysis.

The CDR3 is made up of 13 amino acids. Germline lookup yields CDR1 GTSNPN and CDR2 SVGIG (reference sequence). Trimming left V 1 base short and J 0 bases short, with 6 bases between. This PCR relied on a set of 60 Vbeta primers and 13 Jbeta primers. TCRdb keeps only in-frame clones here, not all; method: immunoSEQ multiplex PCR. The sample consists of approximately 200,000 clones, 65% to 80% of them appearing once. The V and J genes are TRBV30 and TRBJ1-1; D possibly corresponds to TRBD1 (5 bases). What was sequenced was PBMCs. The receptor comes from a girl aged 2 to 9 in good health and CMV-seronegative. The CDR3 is CAWSGGVNTEAFF. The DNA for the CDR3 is TGTGCCTGGAGTGGGGGGGTGAACACTGAAGCTTTCTTT.